These 16 T cell receptor beta chains share one sample of origin, sequenced in a study of beta chain features in type 1 diabetes. The entirety of the isolated RNA underwent reverse transcription, so expressed TCRB transcripts were sequenced. Repertoires were generated with immunoSEQ multiplex PCR, while TCRdb's copy carries only in-frame clones and drops some. The data show 240,000 or so clones, with 55% to 70% seen just once and approximately 0.053% held by the top ten. The source material was naive CD4+ T cells from blood. These receptors originate from a man younger than 45 in good health.

Of note for this clone: This CDR3 is also generated by other DNA sequences in the sample. The rearrangement links TRBV29-1 to TRBJ2-3; 10 nucleotides align to TRBD2. V shed 5 bases and J 6 bases; nucleotides not matched to a gene: 5. Germline assignment: CDR1 SQVTM and CDR2 ANQGSEA. This CDR3 has 13 residues. The CDR3 protein is CSVSGRVSDTQYF. In DNA, the CDR3 is TGCAGCGTTAGCGGGAGGGTTTCCGATACGCAGTATTTT.

V usage is TRBV7-8 and J usage is TRBJ2-7, with TRBD2 identical over 12 bases. Trimming at V came to 6 bases and at J to 4 bases, leaving 10 bases not matched to a gene. Germline loops: CDR1 SGHVS, CDR2 FQNEAQ. CDR3 length: 16 amino acids. The CDR3 sequence: CASSPTTSGRYYEQYF. The CDR3 nucleotides are TGTGCCAGCAGTCCTACAACTAGCGGGAGGTATTACGAGCAGTACTTC.

The chain recombines TRBV7-9 with TRBJ2-5, with D hard to call. Germline CDR1 is SEHNR and CDR2 is FQNEAQ (reference sequence). The CDR3 extends over 11 amino acids. V lost 5 bases and J lost 0, with 1 base in between. CDR3 sequence reads: CASSDQETQYF. CDR3 nucleotides: TGTGCCAGCAGCGACCAAGAGACCCAGTACTTC.

The CDR3 loop is CASSIGSGRNIQYF. In nucleotides, the CDR3 is TGTGCCAGTAGTATAGGAAGCGGGAGGAACATTCAGTACTTC. V is TRBV19 and J is TRBJ2-4; the match to TRBD2 covers 9 bases. Germline loops: CDR1 LNHDA, CDR2 SQIVND (reference sequence). The V and J ends lost 1 base and 7 bases, in that order; junction bases with no gene match: 2. CDR3 length: 14 amino acids. The full variable domain, completed using reference TRBV19 and TRBJ2-4, is DGGITQSPKYLFRKEGQNVTLSCEQNLNHDAMYWYRQDPGQGLRLIYYSQIVNDFQKGDIAEGYSVSREKKESFPLTVTSAQKNPTAFYLCASSIGSGRNIQYFGAGTRLSVL.

The chain combines TRBV2 with TRBJ1-1, with 9 bases lining up with TRBD1. The V and J ends lost 10 bases and 1 base, in that order; junction bases with no gene match: 4. In germline, CDR1 is SNHLY, CDR2 FYNNEI. The CDR3 extends over 13 amino acids. The CDR3 loop reads CATDRGKNTEAFF. The CDR3 region has the DNA TGTGCCACGGACAGGGGCAAGAACACTGAAGCTTTCTTT.

The chain couples TRBV4-3 to TRBJ2-1; D tentatively fits TRBD1 or TRBD2 (5 bases each). Trimming removed 4 bases at V and 10 bases at J, with 14 bases between. The germline CDR1 and CDR2 sequences are LGHNA and YSLEER. The CDR3 totals 13 residues. CDR3 loop: CASSLGTELEQFF. The CDR3 DNA is TGCGCCAGCAGCCTTGGGACGGAGTTAGAGCAGTTCTTC.

This sequence joins TRBV27 and TRBJ2-1; 7 bases are shared with TRBD2. This CDR3 region has 16 residues. Germline V gives CDR1 MNHEY, CDR2 SMNVEV (reference sequence). The V gene end was trimmed by 2 bases and the J gene end by 6 bases; junction bases not matched to a gene: 10. The chain's CDR3 is CASSLRKASGPNEQFF. The CDR3 nucleotides are TGTGCCAGCAGTTTACGCAAAGCTAGCGGCCCCAATGAGCAGTTCTTC.

The chain joins TRBV4-3 to TRBJ2-3; no clear D. Germline CDR1 and CDR2: LGHNA and YSLEER. The CDR3 extends over 13 amino acids. Trimming stripped 1 base from V and 9 bases from J, with 11 bases between. The CDR3 here is CASSQVRTVTQYF. CDR3 sequence (DNA): TGCGCCAGCAGCCAAGTGCGAACGGTCACGCAGTATTTT.

This chain joins TRBV30 and TRBJ2-1, with 13 nucleotides matching TRBD2. The CDR3 runs 17 residues. The ends lost 1 base at V and 4 bases at J; junction bases unmatched: 7. Germline CDR1 is GTSNPN and CDR2 is SVGIG (reference sequence). CDR3 DNA: TGTGCCTGGAGTGCTGCCCGGACTAGCGGGAGATACAATGAGCAGTTCTTC. As protein: CAWSAARTSGRYNEQFF.

The chain has TRBV15 and TRBJ2-5; 7 positions agree with TRBD1. This CDR3 is built from 15 residues. V dropped 1 base and J dropped 5; count of bases not matched to a gene: 7. Germline V gene data show CDR1 as LNHNV and CDR2 as YYDKDF (reference sequence). The DNA for the CDR3 is TGTGCCACCAGCAGAGTACGACAGGGTACGGAGACCCAGTACTTC. This codes for CATSRVRQGTETQYF.

V gene TRBV29-1 combines with J gene TRBJ2-1; TRBD1 matches 8 bases. The CDR3 is 13 residues long. The germline V gene encodes CDR1 SQVTM and CDR2 ANQGSEA. Trimming removed 5 bases from V and 6 bases from J; junction bases left unmatched: 6. The CDR3 is CSVRQGTRNEQFF. In DNA form, the CDR3 reads TGCAGCGTTCGACAGGGGACGCGCAATGAGCAGTTCTTC.

V is TRBV7-2 and J is TRBJ2-7; no firm D call. Trimming took off 5 bases at V and 2 bases at J, with 13 bases between the two ends. The CDR3 consists of 14 residues. Germline CDR1 SGHTA, CDR2 FQGNSA. In DNA form, the CDR3 reads TGTGCCAGCAGCCCCCTGAGTGCCGCCTACGAGCAGTACTTC. Translation: CASSPLSAAYEQYF.

In the case of this clone: The sample has other DNA sequences that encode this CDR3 too. The chain is built from TRBV10-3 and TRBJ2-3, with D possibly TRBD1 on 6 matching bases. With 2 bases removed from V and 6 bases from J, the gap between germline ends came to 6 bases. This CDR3 is 12 amino acids long. The germline gives CDR1 ENHRY, CDR2 SYGVKD. CDR3 coding DNA: TGTGCCATCAGTGAGGGGGGCGATACGCAGTATTTT. It encodes CAISEGGDTQYF.

DNA of the CDR3: TGTGCCAGCAGCGCCCCATTCCCCCGGGACCCCACAGATACGCAGTATTTT. Residues: CASSAPFPRDPTDTQYF. J is TRBJ2-3 and V is TRBV9, with D perhaps given as TRBD1 or TRBD2 (5 bases each). The ends were cut back, 3 bases at V and 2 bases at J, with 19 bases in the middle. The CDR3 consists of 17 residues. From germline, CDR1 is SGDLS and CDR2 YYNGEE. The full variable domain, its missing parts supplied by reference TRBV9 and TRBJ2-3, is DSGVTQTPKHLITATGQRVTLRCSPRSGDLSVYWYQQSLDQGLQFLIQYYNGEERAKGNILERFSAQQFPDLHSELNLSSLELGDSALYFCASSAPFPRDPTDTQYFGPGTRLTVL.

This chain links TRBV18 with TRBJ2-1, with TRBD2 identical over 11 bases. The germline CDR1 and CDR2 sequences are KGHSH and LQKENI. After removal of 4 bases from V and 5 bases from J, the junction contained 1 base not matched to a gene. The CDR3 extends over 14 amino acids. CDR3: CASSLGLADNEQFF. The CDR3 DNA reads TGTGCCAGCTCACTGGGACTAGCGGACAATGAGCAGTTCTTC.

On this clone itself: The sample carries other DNA sequences with the same CDR3. This rearrangement joins TRBV29-1 to TRBJ1-1; no clear D. V lost 2 bases, J lost 0 bases, and 7 bases lay in between. Germline V gene data show CDR1 as SQVTM and CDR2 as ANQGSEA. The CDR3 contains 13 residues. DNA of the CDR3: TGCAGCGTTGAACGCACAATGAACACTGAAGCTTTCTTT. Amino acid sequence: CSVERTMNTEAFF.